This T cell receptor beta chain came from a study of regulatory T cells in long-lasting Graves disease. Study-wide results and caveats: Persistent Graves' patients possessed reduced TCR diversity relative to recently diagnosed ones.

The junction had 9 bases not matched to a gene; V was cut back by 4 bases and J by 1 base. CDR1 and CDR2 (germline): SGHRS, YFSETQ. The CDR3 loop spans 16 amino acids. Relying on iRepertoire HTBI primers and Arm-PCR of CDR3 regions, the team built TCR beta libraries. In the authors' workflow: From all samples, identification returned over 13 TRBJ and around 62 TRBV segments. A single record per CDR3 protein comes from TCRdb applying MiXCR to the multiplex PCR reads. The V and J calls here are based on TCRdb, not the publication. The sample yields 240,000 or so distinct CDR3 sequences, roughly a fifth seen once. Documented time point: newly diagnosed GD, antithyroid drugs for less than 3 months. Scientists built the TCR library using RNA that was extracted from PBMCs. This clonotype was counted at least ten times. The antigen remains unidentified.

This sequence joins TRBV5-1 and TRBJ1-1, with TRBD1 matching 8 bases. The specimen comprised peripheral blood mononuclear cells (PBMCs), sampled at new diagnosis, from a patient treated with antithyroid drugs. This TCR was sampled from a female donor with Graves disease. This CDR3 reads CASSPGQGTGNTEAFF. In DNA, the CDR3 is TGCGCCAGCAGCCCTGGACAGGGTACGGGGAACACTGAAGCTTTCTTT. The whole variable domain, filled in from reference TRBV5-1 and TRBJ1-1, reads KAGVTQTPRYLIKTRGQQVTLSCSPISGHRSVSWYQQTPGQGLQFLFEYFSETQRNKGNFPGRFSGRQFSNSRSEMNVSTLELGDSALYLCASSPGQGTGNTEAFFGQGTRLTVV.